The clone carrying this TCR beta chain has a handful of counts. The target antigen is unknown. This specimen includes other DNA sequences encoding the same CDR3. The data were taken from a study of OX40 agonist ivuxolimab in advanced cancers. On the study more broadly: All patients had ivuxolimab intravenously every 2 weeks at 0.01 to 10 mg/kg. Males comprised about 78% of the group, whose mean age was approximately 61 years (range roughly 20 to 85). Participants could have had prior anti-PD-1, anti-PD-L1 or anti-CTLA-4 therapy, and less than 45% had some. The study, taken as a whole, reports: The antigens recognized by the expanded peripheral T cells, that is their antigen specificity, were not determined.

The CDR3 covers 14 residues. The V gene end was trimmed by 8 bases and the J gene end by 1 base; junction bases not matched to a gene: 1. Germline CDR1 is LNHDA and CDR2 is SQIVND (reference sequence). Libraries were prepared by immunoSEQ multiplex PCR; TCRdb keeps only in-frame clonotypes and omits some of them. This table holds 70,000 or so clones, less than 85% found once. The chain couples TRBV19 to TRBJ2-2; 10 nucleotides match TRBD2. The receptor comes from an adult with an advanced solid tumor such as melanoma, head and neck, liver or kidney cancer. The specimen comprised CD4+ or CD8+ T cells sorted from blood, sampled in a trial of the OX40 agonist ivuxolimab. The CDR3 DNA reads TGTGCCAGTCGGACTAGCGGGAACACCGGGGAGCTGTTTTTT. It encodes CASRTSGNTGELFF.